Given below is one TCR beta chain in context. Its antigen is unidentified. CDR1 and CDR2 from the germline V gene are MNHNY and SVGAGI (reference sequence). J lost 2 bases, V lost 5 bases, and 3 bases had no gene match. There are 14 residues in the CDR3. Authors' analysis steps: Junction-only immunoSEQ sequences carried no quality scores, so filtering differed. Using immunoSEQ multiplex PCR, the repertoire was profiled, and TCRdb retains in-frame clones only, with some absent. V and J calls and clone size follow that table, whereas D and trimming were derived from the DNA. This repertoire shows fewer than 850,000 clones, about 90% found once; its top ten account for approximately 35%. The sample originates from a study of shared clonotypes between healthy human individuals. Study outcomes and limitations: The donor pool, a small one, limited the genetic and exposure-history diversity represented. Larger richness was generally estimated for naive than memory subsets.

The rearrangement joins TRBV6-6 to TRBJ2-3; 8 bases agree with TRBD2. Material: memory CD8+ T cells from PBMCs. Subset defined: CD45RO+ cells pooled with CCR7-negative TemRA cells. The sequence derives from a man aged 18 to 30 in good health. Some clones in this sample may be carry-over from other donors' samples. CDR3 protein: CASSGTSVTDTQYF. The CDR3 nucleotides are TGTGCCAGCAGTGGGACTAGTGTCACAGATACGCAGTATTTT.